Below, one T cell receptor beta chain is given with its context. Methods used by the authors: Scientists estimated how many nucleated cells there were by amplifying reference gene primers. Some clones are missing from TCRdb's copy, which holds only in-frame ones; the method was immunoSEQ multiplex PCR. V, J and clone size were drawn from that table, and D and trimming were deduced from the DNA. The sample shows over 100,000 clones, approximately 86% of them seen only once. These data originate in a study of blood T cell repertoires in COVID-19. Whole-study context: Specimens from acute and convalescent COVID-19 originated in the United States, Italy and Spain. From T cells, B-cell-depleted T cells, or PBMCs came the material, which was cDNA or gDNA.

Seattle cases were enrolled at active infection and followed longitudinally. Trimming took off 4 bases at V and 1 base at J, with 17 bases between the two ends. Germline assignment: CDR1 LNHDA and CDR2 SQIVND (reference sequence). CDR3 size: 16 residues. This TCR derives from a woman aged 70-85 years with COVID-19, enrolled during active disease. V usage is TRBV19 and J usage is TRBJ2-7; D may be TRBD1 (6 bases). The specimen was peripheral blood. CDR3 coding DNA: TGTGCCAGTAGTAGGGAAACAGGGTTGGGATCCTACGAGCAGTACTTC. Translating it yields CASSRETGLGSYEQYF.